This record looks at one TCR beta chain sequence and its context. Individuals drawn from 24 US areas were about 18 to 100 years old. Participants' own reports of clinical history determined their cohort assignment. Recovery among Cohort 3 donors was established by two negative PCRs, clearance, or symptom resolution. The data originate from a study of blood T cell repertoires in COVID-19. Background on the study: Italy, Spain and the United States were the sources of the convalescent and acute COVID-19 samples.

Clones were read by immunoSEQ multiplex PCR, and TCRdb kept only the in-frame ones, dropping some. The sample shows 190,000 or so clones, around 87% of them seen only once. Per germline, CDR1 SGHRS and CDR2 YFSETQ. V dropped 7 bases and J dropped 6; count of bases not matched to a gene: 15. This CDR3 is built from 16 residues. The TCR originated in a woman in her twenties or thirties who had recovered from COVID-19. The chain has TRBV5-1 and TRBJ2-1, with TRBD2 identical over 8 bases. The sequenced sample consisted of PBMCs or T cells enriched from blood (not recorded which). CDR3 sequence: CASSSEPGLGFNEQFF. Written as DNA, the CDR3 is TGCGCCAGCTCTTCAGAGCCGGGACTAGGTTTCAATGAGCAGTTCTTC.